The subject of this entry is one TCR beta chain. This sample is part of a study of blood T cell repertoires in COVID-19. Looking at the study overall: The United States, Italy and Spain were the sources of the acute and convalescent COVID-19 samples.

Per the original data handling: Counts of nucleated cells, estimated from reference gene primer amplification, were obtained. Only in-frame clones appear in the TCRdb table, and some are missing; sequencing was by immunoSEQ multiplex PCR. V, J and clone size were drawn from that table, and D and trimming were deduced from the DNA. This table has around 270,000 clones, approximately 91% appearing once. The CDR3 is 15 residues long. J gave up 1 base and V 7 bases, and 7 bases lay outside the gene matches. Per germline, CDR1 LGHNT and CDR2 FRNRAP. In Seattle, patients joined the study during active infection and were tracked longitudinally.

The chain recombines TRBV12-5 with TRBJ1-1; 9 bases line up with TRBD1. The sequence derives from a person aged 18-30 years with COVID-19, enrolled during active disease. The sample taken for sequencing was peripheral blood. CDR3 DNA: TGTGCTAGTGTCCCGCGGGACAGGGAGAACACTGAAGCTTTCTTT. Protein product: CASVPRDRENTEAFF. The variable domain in full, with the rest retrieved from reference TRBV12-5 and TRBJ1-1, is DARVTQTPRHKVTEMGQEVTMRCQPILGHNTVFWYRQTMMQGLELLAYFRNRAPLDDSGMPKDRFSAEMPDATLATLKIQPSEPRDSAVYFCASVPRDRENTEAFFGQGTRLTVV.